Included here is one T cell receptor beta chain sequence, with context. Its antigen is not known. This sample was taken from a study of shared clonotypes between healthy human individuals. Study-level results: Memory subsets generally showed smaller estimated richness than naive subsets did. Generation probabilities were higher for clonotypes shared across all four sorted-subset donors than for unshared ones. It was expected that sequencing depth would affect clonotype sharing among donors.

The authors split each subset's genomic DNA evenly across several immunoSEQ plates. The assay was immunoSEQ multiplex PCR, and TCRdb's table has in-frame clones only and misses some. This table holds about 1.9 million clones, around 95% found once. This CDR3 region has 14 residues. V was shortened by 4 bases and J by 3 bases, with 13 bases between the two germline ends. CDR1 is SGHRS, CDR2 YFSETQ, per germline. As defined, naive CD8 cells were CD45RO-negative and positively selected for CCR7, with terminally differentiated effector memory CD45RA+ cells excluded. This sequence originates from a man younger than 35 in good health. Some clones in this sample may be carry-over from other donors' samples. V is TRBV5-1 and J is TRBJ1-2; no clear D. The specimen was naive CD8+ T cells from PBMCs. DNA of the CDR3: TGCGCCAGCAGCGCGACGGGTCTAGACTATGGCTACACCTTC. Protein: CASSATGLDYGYTF.